This passage covers 24 T cell receptor beta chains from one sample sequenced in a study of blood T cell repertoires in COVID-19. TCRdb's table, derived via immunoSEQ multiplex PCR, lists solely in-frame clones and lacks some. Counted here are fewer than 250,000 clones, over 90% occurring once; the ten biggest clones make up more than 0.65%. Specimen: peripheral blood. Receptors were obtained from a man aged 30 to 39 with COVID-19, enrolled during active disease.

The chain uses TRBV5-1 and TRBJ2-6; 9 positions agree with TRBD1. Looked up from germline, CDR1 is SGHRS and CDR2 is YFSETQ. The V gene end was trimmed by 1 base and the J gene end by 0 bases; junction bases not matched to a gene: 11. This CDR3 is built from 20 residues. This CDR3 reads CASSLYPLTGGLSGANVLTF. CDR3 bases: TGCGCCAGCAGCTTGTACCCCCTGACAGGGGGTCTCTCTGGGGCCAACGTCCTGACTTTC. The complete variable domain, with remaining parts taken from reference TRBV5-1 and TRBJ2-6, reads KAGVTQTPRYLIKTRGQQVTLSCSPISGHRSVSWYQQTPGQGLQFLFEYFSETQRNKGNFPGRFSGRQFSNSRSEMNVSTLELGDSALYLCASSLYPLTGGLSGANVLTFGAGSRLTVL.

The CDR3 loop is CASSPLTGFGNTIYF. CDR3 DNA sequence: TGTGCCAGCAGCCCACTAACAGGGTTTGGAAACACCATATATTTT. V is TRBV3-1 (or the pseudogene TRBV3-2) and J is TRBJ1-3, with D maybe TRBD1 (6 bases). Per germline, CDR1 LGHDT and CDR2 YNNKEL (reference sequence). The V and J ends lost 4 bases and 3 bases respectively, with 13 bases between them. This CDR3 is 15 amino acids long.

The chain carries TRBV30 and TRBJ2-3, with D possibly matching TRBD2 (7 bases). The V gene's germline CDR1 is GTSNPN and CDR2 SVGIG (reference sequence). With 2 bases removed from V and 1 base from J, the gap between germline ends came to 16 bases. The CDR3 runs to 16 residues. CDR3 nucleotide sequence: TGTGCCTGGAGTAGGGGGATAGCGGGCGGCACAGATACGCAGTATTTT. Protein product: CAWSRGIAGGTDTQYF.

The chain uses TRBV6-5 and TRBJ2-7, with TRBD1 identical over 7 bases. From germline, CDR1 is MNHEY and CDR2 SVGAGI. The V and J ends lost 0 bases and 5 bases, in that order; junction bases with no gene match: 10. The CDR3 runs to 16 residues. CDR3 DNA sequence: TGTGCCAGCAGTTACTCGCGCTTTAGGGGGCGCAACGAGCAGTACTTC. Translating it yields CASSYSRFRGRNEQYF.

This clone has a handful of counts. The chain recombines TRBV25-1 with TRBJ1-2, with 7 bases identical to TRBD1. This CDR3 comprises 17 residues. Germline assignment: CDR1 MGHDK and CDR2 SYGVNS. Unmatched junction bases numbered 17, after V lost 5 bases and J lost 5 bases. DNA for the CDR3: TGTGCCAGCAGTCCTCTCTACCCTGGGACAGACAATTATGGCTACACCTTC. It specifies CASSPLYPGTDNYGYTF.

The chain joins TRBV25-1 to TRBJ2-1; the D is unclear. The germline V and J ends were trimmed by 3 bases and 6 bases, with 9 bases remaining between them. The V gene's germline CDR1 is MGHDK and CDR2 SYGVNS. This CDR3 contains 13 residues. CDR3 region: CASSEAVGNEQFF. CDR3 DNA sequence: TGTGCCAGCAGTGAGGCGGTGGGCAATGAGCAGTTCTTC. Drawing the rest from reference TRBV25-1 and TRBJ2-1, the complete variable domain is EADIYQTPRYLVIGTGKKITLECSQTMGHDKMYWYQQDPGMELHLIHYSYGVNSTEKGDLSSESTVSRIRTEHFPLTLESARPSHTSQYLCASSEAVGNEQFFGPGTRLTVL.

The chain joins TRBV7-2 to TRBJ2-1, with 15 bases lining up with TRBD2. This CDR3 is built from 16 residues. Germline loops: CDR1 SGHTA, CDR2 FQGNSA. The V gene end was trimmed by 5 bases and the J gene end by 9 bases; junction bases not matched to a gene: 8. The CDR3 nucleotides are TGTGCCAGCAGCACCCGGACTAGCGGGGGGGCCGGTGAGCAGTTCTTC. Amino acids: CASSTRTSGGAGEQFF.

The chain recombines TRBV7-9 with TRBJ2-1; TRBD2 matches at 8 bases. The V segment lost 4 bases and the J segment 5 bases; nucleotides outside the gene matches: 10. Germline CDR1 reads SEHNR; CDR2 reads FQNEAQ (reference sequence). CDR3 length: 16 amino acids. Here the CDR3 reads CASSSRGSGDDNEQFF. CDR3 bases: TGTGCCAGCAGCTCCCGAGGTAGCGGGGATGACAATGAGCAGTTCTTC.

This clone was seen a single time. The chain has TRBV6-4 and TRBJ1-4; 7 nucleotides align to TRBD1. V lost 5 bases, J lost 11 bases, and 17 bases stayed unmatched. CDR3 length: 16 amino acids. Germline loops: CDR1 MRHNA, CDR2 SNTAGT. Here the CDR3 DNA reads TGTGCCAGCAGTCTAGGGACAGTAAAAGCCCAAGGGAAACTGTTTTTT. The encoded protein is CASSLGTVKAQGKLFF.

This chain joins TRBV12-5 and TRBJ1-1; 8 bases fit TRBD1. This CDR3 is 14 amino acids long. The V segment lost 7 bases and the J segment 5 bases; nucleotides outside the gene matches: 9. Germline V CDR1 and CDR2: LGHNT, FRNRAP. For the CDR3, the DNA is TGTGCTAGTGCCACCGACAGGGGAGAGACTGAAGCTTTCTTT. Its translation is CASATDRGETEAFF.

The chain recombines TRBV2 with TRBJ1-2; D may be TRBD1 (6 bases). Germline V lookup: CDR1 SNHLY, CDR2 FYNNEI. Deletions cut 6 bases from V and 3 bases from J, with 11 bases between. CDR3 length: 13 residues. The CDR3 DNA follows: TGTGCCAGCAGCCTACAGGGTGACTATGGCTACACCTTC. It translates to CASSLQGDYGYTF.

The J gene is TRBJ2-5, the V gene TRBV9, with 8 bases identical to TRBD1. The CDR3 has 14 amino acids. Germline V gives CDR1 SGDLS, CDR2 YYNGEE. V trimming: 4 bases; J trimming: 3 bases; junction bases outside the gene matches: 5. CDR3 amino acids: CASSPGQGEETQYF. The CDR3 DNA follows: TGTGCCAGCAGCCCCGGACAGGGAGAAGAGACCCAGTACTTC.

The chain recombines TRBV4-1 with TRBJ1-5, with D hard to call. CDR1 is MGHRA and CDR2 is YSYEKL in the germline V gene. The CDR3 extends over 14 amino acids. V dropped 0 bases and J dropped 3 bases, with 6 bases sitting between them. The CDR3 sequence: CASSQDRYNQPQHF. CDR3 DNA sequence: TGCGCCAGCAGCCAAGACAGGTACAATCAGCCCCAGCATTTT.

The V and J genes are TRBV12-3 or TRBV12-4 and TRBJ1-2, with D possibly being TRBD1 (6 bases). The CDR3 totals 13 residues. V was clipped by 5 bases and J by 8 bases, with 15 bases between them. In DNA form, the CDR3 reads TGTGCCAGCAGTCGACGTAGGGGGTCCGGCTACACCTTC. This codes for CASSRRRGSGYTF.

The V call is TRBV7-9, the J call TRBJ1-2, with D possibly TRBD1 on 5 matching bases. The length of the CDR3 is 16 residues. Looked up from germline, CDR1 is SEHNR and CDR2 is FQNEAQ (reference sequence). V lost 4 bases to trimming and J lost 2 bases, with 17 bases between them. The CDR3 bases are TGTGCCAGCAGCTCCGACGGGCGGGGCTGGAACTATGGCTACACCTTC. This gives the protein CASSSDGRGWNYGYTF.

This chain uses TRBV5-4 with TRBJ1-2; no reliable D call. This CDR3 spans 15 amino acids. Per germline, CDR1 SGHNT and CDR2 YYREEE (reference sequence). V was shortened by 0 bases and J by 7 bases, with 16 bases between the two germline ends. The CDR3 coding sequence is TGTGCCAGCAGCTTGGCGGCGGGCACACTCGGTGGCTACACCTTC. Translated: CASSLAAGTLGGYTF.

The V call is TRBV2, the J call TRBJ2-2, with D maybe TRBD2 (6 bases). CDR1 SNHLY and CDR2 FYNNEI come from the germline V gene. The CDR3 totals 14 residues. V was shortened by 9 bases and J by 6 bases, with 17 bases between the two germline ends. The CDR3 DNA follows: TGTGCCAGTGACCGGGACTCCGCGGCCGGGGAGCTGTTTTTT. This encodes CASDRDSAAGELFF.

The J gene is TRBJ1-2, the V gene TRBV6-4; unclear D gene. The CDR3 is 15 amino acids. Germline V gene lookup returns CDR1 MRHNA and CDR2 SNTAGT. Between the trimmed V and J ends, which lost 2 bases and 0 bases, there was a span of 10 bases. The CDR3 loop is CASSDRPGTNYGYTF. The CDR3 nucleotides read TGTGCCAGCAGTGACAGGCCAGGAACTAACTATGGCTACACCTTC.

The CDR3 DNA follows: TGTGCCAGCGGGCGGGCTAATGAGCAGTTCTTC. Encoded protein: CASGRANEQFF. V is TRBV12-3 or TRBV12-4 and J is TRBJ2-1; possible D gene TRBD2, 5 bases. This CDR3 has 11 residues. V lost 8 bases, J lost 7 bases, and 9 bases lay in between.

The chain links TRBV5-4 to TRBJ2-2; D gene ambiguous. V lost 4 bases, J lost 0 bases, and 4 bases lay in between. This CDR3 is 13 amino acids long. CDR1 SGHNT and CDR2 YYREEE come from the germline V gene (reference sequence). The CDR3 loop reads CASSLANTGELFF. Written as DNA, the CDR3 is TGTGCCAGCAGCCTTGCGAACACCGGGGAGCTGTTTTTT.

The chain employs TRBV5-1 and TRBJ2-3; D is ambiguous. Germline values: CDR1 SGHRS, CDR2 YFSETQ. The CDR3 is made up of 15 amino acids. V lost 2 bases, J lost 0 bases, and 10 bases lay in between. The CDR3 bases are TGCGCCAGCAGCTTACAGACGTCTAGCACAGATACGCAGTATTTT. Amino acid sequence: CASSLQTSSTDTQYF.

The chain couples TRBV27 to TRBJ2-1; 8 positions agree with TRBD2. Germline CDR1 is MNHEY and CDR2 is SMNVEV (reference sequence). The CDR3 consists of 16 residues. J gave up 6 bases and V 3 bases, and 10 bases lay outside the gene matches. The CDR3 coding sequence is TGTGCCAGCAGTTTTTACGGGGGGGGCAAGGGCAATGAGCAGTTCTTC. It specifies CASSFYGGGKGNEQFF.

This clone was observed once. The V gene is TRBV19, the J gene TRBJ1-1; D is undetermined. V lost 3 bases and J lost 2, with 10 bases in between. The length of the CDR3 is 14 residues. The germline V gene has CDR1 LNHDA and CDR2 SQIVND (reference sequence). CDR3 bases: TGTGCCAGTAGTATGGAGGGCGGAAACACTGAAGCTTTCTTT. Encoded protein: CASSMEGGNTEAFF.

This CDR3 reads CATTIGGADTGELFF. The CDR3 nucleotides read TGTGCCACCACGATAGGGGGGGCGGACACCGGGGAGCTGTTTTTT. This sequence joins TRBV15 and TRBJ2-2, with a tentative D call TRBD2 (7 bases). The CDR3 has 15 residues. V was cut by 7 bases and J by 3 bases, with 15 bases left in between. Germline lookup yields CDR1 LNHNV and CDR2 YYDKDF (reference sequence).